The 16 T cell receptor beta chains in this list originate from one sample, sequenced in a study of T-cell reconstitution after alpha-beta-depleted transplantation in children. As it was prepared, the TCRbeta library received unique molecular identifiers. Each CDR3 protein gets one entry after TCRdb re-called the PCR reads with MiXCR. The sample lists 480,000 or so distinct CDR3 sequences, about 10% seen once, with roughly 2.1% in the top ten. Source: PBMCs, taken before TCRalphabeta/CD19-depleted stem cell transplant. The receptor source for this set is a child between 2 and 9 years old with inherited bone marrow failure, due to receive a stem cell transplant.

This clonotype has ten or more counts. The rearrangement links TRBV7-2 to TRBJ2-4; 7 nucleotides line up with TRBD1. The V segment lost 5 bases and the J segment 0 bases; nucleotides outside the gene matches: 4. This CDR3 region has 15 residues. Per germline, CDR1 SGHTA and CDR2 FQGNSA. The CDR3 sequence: CASSPHRGAKNIQYF. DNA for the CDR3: TGTGCCAGCAGCCCACACAGGGGAGCCAAAAACATTCAGTACTTC.

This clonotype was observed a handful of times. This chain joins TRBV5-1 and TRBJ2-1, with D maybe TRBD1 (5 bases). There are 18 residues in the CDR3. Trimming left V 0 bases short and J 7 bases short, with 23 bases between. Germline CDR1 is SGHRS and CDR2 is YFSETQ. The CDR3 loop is CASSLAPVRGKVRNEQFF. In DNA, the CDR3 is TGCGCCAGCAGCTTGGCCCCCGTTAGGGGTAAGGTGAGGAATGAGCAGTTCTTC.

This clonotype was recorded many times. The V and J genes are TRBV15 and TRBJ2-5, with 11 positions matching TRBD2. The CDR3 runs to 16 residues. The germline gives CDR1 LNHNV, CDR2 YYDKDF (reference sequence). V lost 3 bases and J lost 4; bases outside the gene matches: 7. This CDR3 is CATSSSLAGGGETQYF. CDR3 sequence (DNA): TGTGCCACCAGCAGTTCGCTAGCGGGAGGTGGAGAGACCCAGTACTTC.

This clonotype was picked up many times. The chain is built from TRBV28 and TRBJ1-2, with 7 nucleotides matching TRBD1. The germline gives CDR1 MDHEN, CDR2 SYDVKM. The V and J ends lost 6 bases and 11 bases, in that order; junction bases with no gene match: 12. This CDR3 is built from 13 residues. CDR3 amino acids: CASSLDRLIVYTF. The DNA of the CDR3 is TGTGCCAGCAGCCTGGACAGGCTAATAGTGTACACCTTC.

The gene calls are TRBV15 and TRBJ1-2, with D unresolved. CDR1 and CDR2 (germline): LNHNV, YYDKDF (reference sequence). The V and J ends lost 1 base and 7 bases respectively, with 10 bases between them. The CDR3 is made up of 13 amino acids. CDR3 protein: CATSRAALGGYTF. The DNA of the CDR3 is TGTGCCACCAGCAGAGCGGCCTTGGGTGGCTACACCTTC.

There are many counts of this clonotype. CDR3 bases: TGTGCCAGCAGTGAAAACCCGGTACTAGCGGGAGCCGAGCAGTACTTC. It specifies CASSENPVLAGAEQYF. The chain uses TRBV6-1 and TRBJ2-7; 11 bases agree with TRBD2. Germline CDR1 MNHNS, CDR2 SASEGT. The length of the CDR3 is 16 residues. V lost 2 bases, J lost 6 bases, and 9 bases stayed unmatched.

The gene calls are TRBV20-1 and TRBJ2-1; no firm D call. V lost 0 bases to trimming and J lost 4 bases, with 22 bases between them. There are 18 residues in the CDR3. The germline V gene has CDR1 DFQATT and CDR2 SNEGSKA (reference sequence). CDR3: CSARDHLSGAPIYNEQFF. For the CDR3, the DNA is TGCAGTGCTAGAGATCATCTCTCGGGCGCCCCGATTTACAATGAGCAGTTCTTC.

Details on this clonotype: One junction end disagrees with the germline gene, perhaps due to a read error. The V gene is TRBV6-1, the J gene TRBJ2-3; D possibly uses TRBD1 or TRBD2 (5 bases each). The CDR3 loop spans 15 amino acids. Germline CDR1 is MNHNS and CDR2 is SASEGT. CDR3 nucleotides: TGTACCAGCAGATTCCGGGACCCCTACACAGATACGCAGTATTTT. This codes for CTSRFRDPYTDTQYF.

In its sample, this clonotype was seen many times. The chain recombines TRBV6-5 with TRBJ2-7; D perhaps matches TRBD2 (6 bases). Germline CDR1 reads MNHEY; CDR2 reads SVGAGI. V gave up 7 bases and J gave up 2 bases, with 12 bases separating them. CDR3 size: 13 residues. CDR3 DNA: TGTGCCAGCACCGTAGCGGAAACCTACGAGCAGTACTTC. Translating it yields CASTVAETYEQYF.

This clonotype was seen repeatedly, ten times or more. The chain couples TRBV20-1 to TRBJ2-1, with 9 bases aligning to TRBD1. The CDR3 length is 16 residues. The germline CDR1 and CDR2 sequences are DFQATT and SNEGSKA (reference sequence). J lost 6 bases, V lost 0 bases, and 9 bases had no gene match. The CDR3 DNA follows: TGCAGTGCTAGAGATCCCAGGACAGGGGTGGGCAATGAGCAGTTCTTC. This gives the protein CSARDPRTGVGNEQFF.

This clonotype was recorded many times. The CDR3 sequence is CASSQAWGGGEQYF. The CDR3 DNA sequence: TGCGCCAGCAGCCAAGCCTGGGGAGGGGGCGAGCAGTACTTC. The chain recombines TRBV4-3 with TRBJ2-7, with D maybe TRBD2 (7 bases). CDR3 length: 14 residues. CDR1 is LGHNA, CDR2 YSLEER, per germline. V was pared by 1 base and J by 6 bases, with 13 bases between.

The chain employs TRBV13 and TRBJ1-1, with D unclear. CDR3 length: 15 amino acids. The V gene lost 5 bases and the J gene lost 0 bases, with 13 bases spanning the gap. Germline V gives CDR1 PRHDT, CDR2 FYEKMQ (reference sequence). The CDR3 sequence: CASSPRVGLNTEAFF. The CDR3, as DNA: TGTGCCAGCAGCCCGCGCGTAGGTCTGAACACTGAAGCTTTCTTT.

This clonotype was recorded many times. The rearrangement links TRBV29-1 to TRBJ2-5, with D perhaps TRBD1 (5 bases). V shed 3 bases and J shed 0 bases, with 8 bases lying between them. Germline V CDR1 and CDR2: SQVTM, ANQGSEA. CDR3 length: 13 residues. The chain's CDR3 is CSVEQGNQETQYF. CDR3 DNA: TGCAGCGTTGAGCAGGGAAACCAAGAGACCCAGTACTTC.

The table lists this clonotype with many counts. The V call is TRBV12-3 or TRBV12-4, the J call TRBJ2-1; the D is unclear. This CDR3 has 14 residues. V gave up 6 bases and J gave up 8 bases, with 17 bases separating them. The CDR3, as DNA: TGTGCCAGCAGCATAAACGACGGTGGCGATGAGCAGTTCTTC. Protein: CASSINDGGDEQFF.

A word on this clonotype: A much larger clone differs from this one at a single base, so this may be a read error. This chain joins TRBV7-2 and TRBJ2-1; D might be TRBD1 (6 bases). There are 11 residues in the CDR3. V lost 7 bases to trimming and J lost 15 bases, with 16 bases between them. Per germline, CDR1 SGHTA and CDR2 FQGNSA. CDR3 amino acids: CASTLGWGRFF. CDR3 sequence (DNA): TGTGCCAGCACCCTGGGGTGGGGGCGGTTCTTC. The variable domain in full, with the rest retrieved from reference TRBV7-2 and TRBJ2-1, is GAGVSQSPSNKVTEKGKDVELRCDPISGHTALYWYRQSLGQGLEFLIYFQGNSAPDKSGLPSDRFSAERTGGSVSTLTIQRTQQEDSAVYLCASTLGWGRFFGPGTRLTVL.

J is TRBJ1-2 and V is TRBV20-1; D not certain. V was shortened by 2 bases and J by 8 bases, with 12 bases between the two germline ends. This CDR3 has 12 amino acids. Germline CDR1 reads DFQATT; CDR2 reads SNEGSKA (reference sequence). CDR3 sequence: CSARIPGGGYTF. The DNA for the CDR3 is TGCAGTGCTAGAATCCCCGGAGGGGGCTACACCTTC.